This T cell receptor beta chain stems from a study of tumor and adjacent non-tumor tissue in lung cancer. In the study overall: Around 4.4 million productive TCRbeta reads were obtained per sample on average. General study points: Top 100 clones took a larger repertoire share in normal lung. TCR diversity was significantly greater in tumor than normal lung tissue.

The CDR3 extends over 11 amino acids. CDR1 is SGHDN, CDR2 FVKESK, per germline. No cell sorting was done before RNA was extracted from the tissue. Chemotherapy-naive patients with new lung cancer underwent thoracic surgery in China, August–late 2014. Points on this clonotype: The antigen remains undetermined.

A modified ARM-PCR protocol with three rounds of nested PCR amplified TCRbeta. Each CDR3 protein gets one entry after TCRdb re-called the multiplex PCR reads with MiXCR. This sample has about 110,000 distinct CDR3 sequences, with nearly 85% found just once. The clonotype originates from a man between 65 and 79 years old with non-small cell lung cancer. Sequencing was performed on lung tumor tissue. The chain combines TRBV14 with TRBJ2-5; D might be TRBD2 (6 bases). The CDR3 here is CASDQAGTQYF. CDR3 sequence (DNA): TGTGCGAGCGACCAAGCGGGGACCCAGTACTTC.